This T cell receptor beta chain stems from a study of blood T cell repertoires in COVID-19. Study at large: Samples came from the United States, Italy and Spain, spanning acute and convalescent COVID-19.

A few counts support this clone. Methods used by the authors: Researchers report that nucleated cell counts were estimated from reference gene primer amplification. Repertoires were generated with immunoSEQ multiplex PCR, while TCRdb's copy carries only in-frame clones and drops some. V and J calls and clone size are those listed in that table; D and trimming were worked out from the DNA. The sample carries 340,000 or so clones, 80% to 90% recorded once. This CDR3 contains 14 residues. Per germline, CDR1 SQVTM and CDR2 ANQGSEA. The receptor was isolated from a woman aged 40 to 50 with acute COVID-19. V and J are TRBV29-1 and TRBJ2-1; TRBD2 might be the D (5 bases). The sample comprised PBMCs or T cells enriched from blood (not recorded which). The CDR3 here is CSHNGGAPYNEQFF. CDR3 nucleotide sequence: TGCAGTCACAACGGAGGAGCACCTTACAATGAGCAGTTCTTC.